The rows below give T cell receptor beta chains drawn from one sample of a study of T-cell reconstitution after alpha-beta-depleted transplantation in children. MiXCR was run by TCRdb on the PCR reads, yielding one entry per CDR3 protein. The table includes around 300,000 distinct CDR3 sequences, 20% to 30% detected once. Source: PBMCs, mostly from graft donor cells, taken 180 days after TCRalphabeta/CD19-depleted stem cell transplant. These receptors originate from a male patient aged 5 to 17 who had a stem cell transplant for acute lymphoblastic leukemia, so the T cells may come from the graft donor. CDR3s include the opening cysteine and the closing phenylalanine or tryptophan. D genes are given only for firm matches. Expanded clones are given a class, and other clones once, few, many or no size at all.

CDR3 protein	CDR3 DNA	V gene	J gene	D gene	clone size
CSAKGPLTGETQYF	TGCAGTGCGAAGGGACCCCTCACGGGGGAGACCCAGTACTTC	TRBV20-1	TRBJ2-5	.	.
CASSFWGANTGELFF	TGTGCCAGCAGCTTCTGGGGGGCGAACACCGGGGAGCTGTTTTTT	TRBV5-6	TRBJ2-2	.	many
CASSPRTPEAFF	TGTGCCAGCAGTCCCCGGACCCCTGAAGCTTTCTTT	TRBV12-3/TRBV12-4	TRBJ1-1	.	.
CSGRTGIYGYTF	TGCAGCGGTAGAACAGGAATCTATGGCTACACCTTC	TRBV29-1	TRBJ1-2	.	.
CARSSQGARNQPQHF	TGTGCCAGAAGCTCTCAGGGGGCGCGGAATCAGCCCCAGCATTTT	TRBV7-3	TRBJ1-5	TRBD1	.
CASSPIKGDRGKETQYF	TGTGCCAGCAGCCCGATCAAGGGGGACAGGGGGAAAGAGACCCAGTACTTC	TRBV7-9	TRBJ2-5	TRBD1	few
CASSVIAGSETQYF	TGTGCCAGCAGCGTAATAGCGGGAAGTGAGACCCAGTACTTC	TRBV9	TRBJ2-5	TRBD2	.
CAKSGAWDEQFF	TGTGCTAAATCCGGGGCTTGGGATGAGCAGTTCTTC	TRBV10-3	TRBJ2-1	.	many
CASSYAGVRTDTQYF	TGTGCCAGCAGTTACGCAGGGGTCCGCACAGATACGCAGTATTTT	TRBV6-5	TRBJ2-3	.	.
CASTIAGVVHEQFF	TGCGCCAGCACGATAGCGGGAGTTGTTCATGAGCAGTTCTTC	TRBV4-1	TRBJ2-1	TRBD2	few
CASSVYGTSVGETQYF	TGTGCCAGCAGCGTATACGGGACTAGCGTTGGAGAGACCCAGTACTTC	TRBV7-9	TRBJ2-5	TRBD2	few
CASSGTGSLNTEAFF	TGCGCCAGCAGCGGGACAGGGAGTCTTAACACTGAAGCTTTCTTT	TRBV5-1	TRBJ1-1	TRBD1	.
CASSLDSPRGEKLFF	TGCGCCAGCAGCTTGGACTCGCCTAGGGGAGAAAAACTGTTTTTT	TRBV5-1	TRBJ1-4	.	few
CASSPMTGTRFVQETQYF	TGTGCCAGCAGCCCGATGACAGGGACGCGGTTCGTACAAGAGACCCAGTACTTC	TRBV7-8	TRBJ2-5	TRBD1	few
CAWGKDGTYEQYF	TGTGCCTGGGGGAAAGACGGCACCTACGAGCAGTACTTC	TRBV2	TRBJ2-7	.	.
CASSQLSPNTGELFF	TGCGCCAGCAGCCAGCTGAGCCCGAACACCGGGGAGCTGTTTTTT	TRBV4-1	TRBJ2-2	.	few
CASSFPGDRFYGYTF	TGTGCCAGCAGCTTCCCAGGGGACAGGTTCTATGGCTACACCTTC	TRBV5-5	TRBJ1-2	TRBD1	few
CASSLHPTHRVAYNEQFF	TGTGCCAGCAGTTTACATCCTACACACAGGGTTGCCTACAATGAGCAGTTCTTC	TRBV27	TRBJ2-1	.	few
CASSETGMEETQYF	TGCGCCAGCAGCGAGACAGGGATGGAAGAGACCCAGTACTTC	TRBV5-1	TRBJ2-5	TRBD1	few
CAITKKGLDSTDTQYF	TGTGCCATCACCAAAAAGGGACTAGACAGCACAGATACGCAGTATTTT	TRBV2	TRBJ2-3	TRBD2	few
CASSASFQETQYF	TGTGCCAGCAGTGCAAGTTTCCAAGAGACCCAGTACTTC	TRBV2	TRBJ2-5	.	.
CASSLSGGGGEQYF	TGTGCCAGCAGTTTGTCCGGTGGAGGTGGCGAGCAGTACTTC	TRBV28	TRBJ2-7	.	.
CASSGQRGETQYF	TGTGCCAGCAGCGGCCAGCGGGGGGAGACCCAGTACTTC	TRBV7-6	TRBJ2-5	TRBD2	.
CASSLDREAGEQFF	TGTGCCAGCAGCTTAGACCGGGAGGCGGGTGAGCAGTTCTTC	TRBV7-8	TRBJ2-1	TRBD2	few
CASSPSMSSYNEQFF	TGCGCCAGCAGTCCCTCTATGAGCTCCTACAATGAGCAGTTCTTC	TRBV5-1	TRBJ2-1	.	.
CASAQTGVGQPQHF	TGTGCCAGCGCCCAGACAGGGGTCGGGCAGCCCCAGCATTTT	TRBV12-3/TRBV12-4	TRBJ1-5	TRBD1	few
CASSSLGGGKNEQFF	TGTGCCAGCAGCTCCCTAGGGGGAGGAAAGAATGAGCAGTTCTTC	TRBV7-3	TRBJ2-1	.	.
CATSTSGTEDEQYF	TGTGCCACCAGCACTTCCGGGACAGAGGACGAGCAGTACTTC	TRBV15	TRBJ2-7	TRBD1	.
CAISEVEAGEDNSPLHF	TGTGCCATCAGTGAGGTTGAGGCAGGAGAGGATAATTCACCCCTCCACTTT	TRBV10-3	TRBJ1-6	.	few
CASSPPRLAGVNEQFF	TGCGCCAGCAGCCCCCCTCGACTAGCGGGAGTGAATGAGCAGTTCTTC	TRBV5-1	TRBJ2-1	TRBD2	few
CASSQDVASGRLSYEQYF	TGCGCCAGCAGCCAAGATGTCGCTAGCGGGAGGCTCTCCTACGAGCAGTACTTC	TRBV4-1	TRBJ2-7	TRBD2	few